This passage covers 18 T cell receptor beta chains from one sample sequenced in a study of blood T cell repertoires in COVID-19. Assay used: immunoSEQ multiplex PCR; TCRdb lists only in-frame clones, some missing. The sample includes about 150,000 clones, around 80% of them seen just once. Sequencing was done on a sample of PBMCs or T cells enriched from blood (not recorded which). These receptors all come from a man in his forties or fifties who had recovered from COVID-19.

The chain recombines TRBV14 with TRBJ1-2; no firm D call. The CDR3 has 15 amino acids. Trimming shortened V by 0 bases and J by 0 bases, and 8 bases separated the two germline ends. The germline V gene encodes CDR1 SGHDN and CDR2 FVKESK. CDR3 sequence (DNA): TGTGCCAGCAGCCAAGAGCACTCAACTAACTATGGCTACACCTTC. Encoded protein: CASSQEHSTNYGYTF.

The chain uses TRBV7-2 and TRBJ2-7; 15 bases are shared with TRBD2. The trim removed 5 bases at V and 5 bases at J, leaving 1 base unmatched. The CDR3 runs to 14 residues. CDR1 is SGHTA and CDR2 is FQGNSA in the germline V gene. The CDR3 is CASSGLAGGNEQYF. In nucleotides, the CDR3 is TGTGCCAGCAGCGGACTAGCGGGGGGGAACGAGCAGTACTTC.

This sequence joins TRBV12-3 or TRBV12-4 and TRBJ1-4; D perhaps matches TRBD1 (6 bases). This CDR3 is built from 13 residues. Between the trimmed V and J ends, which lost 6 bases and 3 bases, there was a span of 8 bases. This CDR3 is CASRRGSNEKLFF. CDR3 nucleotides: TGTGCCAGCAGAAGGGGGTCTAATGAAAAACTGTTTTTT.

This CDR3 is CASRSGTGPEKLFF. The CDR3 nucleotides read TGTGCCAGCAGGTCCGGGACAGGGCCGGAAAAACTGTTTTTT. This chain links TRBV7-9 with TRBJ1-4, with 9 bases that match TRBD1. Germline-derived CDR1 and CDR2 are SEHNR and FQNEAQ (reference sequence). Unmatched junction bases numbered 7, after V lost 6 bases and J lost 8 bases. The CDR3 extends over 14 amino acids.

This clone was detected only once. The rearrangement joins TRBV18 to TRBJ1-4; 7 positions agree with TRBD1. Germline-derived CDR1 and CDR2 are KGHSH and LQKENI. The CDR3 loop spans 14 amino acids. V was clipped by 2 bases and J by 8 bases; unmatched bases: 5. Written as DNA, the CDR3 is TGTGCCAGCTCACCAGGGACAGTACGCGAAAAACTGTTTTTT. It yields the protein CASSPGTVREKLFF.

This chain connects TRBV7-8 to TRBJ1-1; D is unclear. The CDR3 loop spans 16 amino acids. Trimming took off 1 base at V and 4 bases at J, with 16 bases between the two ends. CDR1 and CDR2 from the germline V gene are SGHVS and FQNEAQ. The CDR3 loop reads CASSLGTRVVPTEAFF. The CDR3 bases are TGTGCCAGCAGCTTAGGAACGAGGGTGGTTCCCACTGAAGCTTTCTTT.

The chain uses TRBV6-2 or TRBV6-3 and TRBJ2-1; D is ambiguous. The CDR3 is 16 residues long. Germline CDR1 is MNHEY and CDR2 is SVGEGT. V was cut by 2 bases and J by 0 bases, with 11 bases left in between. The CDR3 DNA reads as TGTGCCAGCAGTTACCCCACGCGGAGCTCCTACAATGAGCAGTTCTTC. This gives the protein CASSYPTRSSYNEQFF.

The chain links TRBV9 to TRBJ1-6; D unresolved. V was shortened by 0 bases and J by 7 bases, with 5 bases between the two germline ends. The CDR3 extends over 13 amino acids. Germline V gene lookup returns CDR1 SGDLS and CDR2 YYNGEE. CDR3 in DNA: TGTGCCAGCAGCGTAGGGCCCAATTCACCCCTCCACTTT. Its protein is CASSVGPNSPLHF.

V is TRBV2 and J is TRBJ2-1, with 12 bases fitting TRBD2. Germline V gene sequence: CDR1 SNHLY, CDR2 FYNNEI. Trimming removed 6 bases from V and 5 bases from J; junction bases left unmatched: 5. This CDR3 has 15 amino acids. CDR3 amino acids: CASSGLAGGNNEQFF. DNA for the CDR3: TGTGCCAGCAGCGGTCTAGCGGGGGGGAACAATGAGCAGTTCTTC.

This clone was seen just once. This chain uses TRBV7-2 with TRBJ2-5; D gene uncertain. The CDR3 has 13 residues. V was cut by 8 bases and J by 2 bases, with 12 bases left in between. Per germline, CDR1 SGHTA and CDR2 FQGNSA. The CDR3 DNA is TGTGCCAGCGGGCTCGTCAGACAAGAGACCCAGTACTTC. Amino acids: CASGLVRQETQYF.

The chain has TRBV2 and TRBJ1-6, with TRBD1 matching over 11 bases. CDR1 SNHLY and CDR2 FYNNEI come from the germline V gene. The CDR3 has 15 residues. The junction had 5 bases not matched to a gene; V was cut back by 8 bases and J by 5 bases. In DNA form, the CDR3 reads TGTGCCAGCGAGGGGACAGGGGGTGATAATTCACCCCTCCACTTT. Protein sequence: CASEGTGGDNSPLHF.

In DNA form, the CDR3 reads TGCGCCAGCAGCTTGGGAGGTAACACTAATGAAAAACTGTTTTTT. Protein sequence: CASSLGGNTNEKLFF. The chain employs TRBV5-1 and TRBJ1-4; no reliable D call. This CDR3 has 15 amino acids. Germline V gene sequence: CDR1 SGHRS, CDR2 YFSETQ. V was shortened by 0 bases and J by 2 bases, with 8 bases between the two germline ends.

The rearrangement joins TRBV6-4 to TRBJ1-5; D not resolved. Per the germline V gene, CDR1 is MRHNA and CDR2 is SNTAGT. The CDR3 spans 12 residues. V dropped 4 bases and J dropped 4 bases, with 5 bases sitting between them. The CDR3 loop is CASSGRNQPQHF. In DNA, the CDR3 is TGTGCCAGCAGTGGGAGAAATCAGCCCCAGCATTTT.

This chain joins TRBV7-9 and TRBJ2-7, with no clear D. V was shortened by 0 bases and J by 2 bases, with 8 bases between the two germline ends. This CDR3 region has 14 residues. CDR1 is SEHNR, CDR2 FQNEAQ, per germline (reference sequence). CDR3 sequence: CASSLAGETYEQYF. The CDR3 DNA reads as TGTGCCAGCAGCTTAGCGGGCGAAACCTACGAGCAGTACTTC. The full variable domain, its missing parts supplied by reference TRBV7-9 and TRBJ2-7, is DTGVSQNPRHKITKRGQNVTFRCDPISEHNRLYWYRQTLGQGPEFLTYFQNEAQLEKSRLLSDRFSAERPKGSFSTLEIQRTEQGDSAMYLCASSLAGETYEQYFGPGTRLTVT.

V is TRBV30 and J is TRBJ1-4, with D maybe TRBD1 (6 bases). CDR3 length: 16 amino acids. Trimming stripped 0 bases from V and 0 bases from J, with 11 bases between. Germline assignment: CDR1 GTSNPN and CDR2 SVGIG (reference sequence). This chain's CDR3 is CAWSVQGLATNEKLFF. Here the CDR3 DNA reads TGTGCCTGGAGTGTACAGGGCCTAGCAACTAATGAAAAACTGTTTTTT.

V gene TRBV12-5 combines with J gene TRBJ2-5, with D uncertain. The CDR3 has 14 amino acids. Trimming pared 2 bases from V and 0 bases from J, leaving 7 bases between. Germline loops: CDR1 LGHNT, CDR2 FRNRAP. The CDR3 spells CASGLSPDQETQYF. The DNA for the CDR3 is TGTGCTAGTGGTTTGAGCCCGGACCAAGAGACCCAGTACTTC.

The chain uses TRBV18 and TRBJ1-3; D not resolved. The V and J ends lost 2 bases and 1 base respectively, with 12 bases between them. CDR1 KGHSH and CDR2 LQKENI come from the germline V gene. The CDR3 has 16 residues. The CDR3 nucleotides read TGTGCCAGCTCACCATCAGTTGGAGAATCTGGAAACACCATATATTTT. As protein: CASSPSVGESGNTIYF.

V is TRBV19 and J is TRBJ1-2, with 8 nucleotides matching TRBD1. The CDR3 totals 15 residues. Per the germline V gene, CDR1 is LNHDA and CDR2 is SQIVND (reference sequence). V shed 4 bases, J shed 8 bases, and the junction held 12 bases outside the gene matches. This CDR3 reads CASSTHAQGARGYTF. Written as DNA, the CDR3 is TGTGCCAGTAGTACCCACGCTCAGGGGGCGAGAGGCTACACCTTC.